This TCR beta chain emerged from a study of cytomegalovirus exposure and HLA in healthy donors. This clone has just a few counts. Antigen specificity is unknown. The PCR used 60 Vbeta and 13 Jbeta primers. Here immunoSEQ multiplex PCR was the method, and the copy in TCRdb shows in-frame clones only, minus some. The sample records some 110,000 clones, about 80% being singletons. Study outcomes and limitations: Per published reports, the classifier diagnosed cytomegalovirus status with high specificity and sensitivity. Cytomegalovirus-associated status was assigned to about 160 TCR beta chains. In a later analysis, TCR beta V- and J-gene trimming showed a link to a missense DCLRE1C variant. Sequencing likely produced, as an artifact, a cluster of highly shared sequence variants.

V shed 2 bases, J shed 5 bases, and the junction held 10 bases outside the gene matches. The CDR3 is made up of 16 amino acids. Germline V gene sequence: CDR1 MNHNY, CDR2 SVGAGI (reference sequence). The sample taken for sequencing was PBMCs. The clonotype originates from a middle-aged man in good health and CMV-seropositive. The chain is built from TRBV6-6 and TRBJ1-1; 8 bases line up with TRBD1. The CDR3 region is CASSYARQGASTEAFF. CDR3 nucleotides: TGTGCCAGCAGTTACGCGCGTCAGGGGGCGAGTACTGAAGCTTTCTTT.